The present T cell receptor beta chain was sequenced within a study of cytomegalovirus exposure and HLA in healthy donors. Vbeta (60) and Jbeta (13) primers were used in the PCR. Generated by immunoSEQ multiplex PCR, the TCRdb table keeps only in-frame clones and is missing some. Of 60,000 or so clones in the sample, 70% to 85% were seen once. Regarding the study as a whole: Common viral pathogens seemed to be connected with several of the most significant clusters, according to a later analysis.

Despite likely unrecorded immune exposures, the donors were nominally healthy at the time of sampling. Comment on this clone: Its specificity is unknown.

The CDR3 loop spans 16 amino acids. Germline-derived CDR1 and CDR2 are SGHNT and YYREEE (reference sequence). V was pared by 4 bases and J by 7 bases, with 7 bases of the junction left unmatched. Input material: PBMCs. This TCR came from a man between 35 and 55 years old in good health and CMV-seronegative. This chain connects TRBV5-4 to TRBJ2-2; 13 bases agree with TRBD2. The CDR3: CASSPGLAGVDGELFF. Here the CDR3 DNA reads TGTGCCAGCAGCCCCGGACTAGCGGGGGTCGACGGGGAGCTGTTTTTT.